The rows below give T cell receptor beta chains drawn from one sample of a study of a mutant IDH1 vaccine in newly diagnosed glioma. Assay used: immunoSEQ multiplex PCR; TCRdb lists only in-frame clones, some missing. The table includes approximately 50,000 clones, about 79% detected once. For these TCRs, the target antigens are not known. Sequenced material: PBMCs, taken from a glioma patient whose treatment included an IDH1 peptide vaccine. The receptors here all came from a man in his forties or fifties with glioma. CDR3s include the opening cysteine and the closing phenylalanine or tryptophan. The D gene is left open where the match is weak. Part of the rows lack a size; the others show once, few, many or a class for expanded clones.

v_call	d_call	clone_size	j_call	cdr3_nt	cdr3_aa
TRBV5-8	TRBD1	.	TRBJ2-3	TGTGCCAGCAGCGCAACCCGGGACAGAAACACAGATACGCAGTATTTT	CASSATRDRNTDTQYF
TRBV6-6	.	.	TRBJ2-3	TGTGCCAGCGAACCCGCGGGGTCAGGACTGCAGACGCAGTATTTT	CASEPAGSGLQTQYF
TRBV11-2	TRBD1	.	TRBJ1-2	TGTGCCAGCAGCTTTGGCAGGGGGCGACGCTTGGAGGGCTACACCTTC	CASSFGRGRRLEGYTF
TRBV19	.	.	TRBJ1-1	TGTGCCAGTAGGATCCCGACAGGAGGGGACACTGAAGCTTTCTTT	CASRIPTGGDTEAFF
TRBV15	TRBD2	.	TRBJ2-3	TGTGCCACCAGCAGAGATCGAGGGAGGATAGCGGGAAGGGATACGCAGTATTTT	CATSRDRGRIAGRDTQYF
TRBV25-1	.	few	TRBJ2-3	TGTGCCAGCAGTGGGATGTCGCTCGGAGATACGCAGTATTTT	CASSGMSLGDTQYF
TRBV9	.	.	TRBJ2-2	TGTGCCAGCAGCGTAGAGGGAACCGGGGAGCTGTTTTTT	CASSVEGTGELFF
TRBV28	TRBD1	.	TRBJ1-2	TGTGCCAGCAGTTTATTCGGCAGGGGGCGCGGCTACACCTTC	CASSLFGRGRGYTF
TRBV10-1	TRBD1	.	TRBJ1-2	TGCGCCAGCAGTGAGGACAGGGGCCTTGATGGCTACACCTTC	CASSEDRGLDGYTF
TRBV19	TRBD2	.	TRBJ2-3	TGTGCCAGTAGTATTCGACATGCGGGACTAGCGCCGCGCACAGATACGCAGTATTTT	CASSIRHAGLAPRTDTQYF
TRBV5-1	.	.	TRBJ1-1	TGCGCCAGCAGTTTTACCACAGTGGGAATGAACACTGAAGCTTTCTTT	CASSFTTVGMNTEAFF
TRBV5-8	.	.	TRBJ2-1	TGTGCCAAGGGGGGGGAGAACAATGAGCAGTTCTTC	CAKGGENNEQFF
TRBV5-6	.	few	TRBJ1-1	TGTGCCAGCAGGGACACCTTGAACACTGAAGCTTTCTTT	CASRDTLNTEAFF
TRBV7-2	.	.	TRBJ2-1	TGTGCCAGCAGCTTGCAAGGGGGTGAGGGGAATGAGCAGTTCTTC	CASSLQGGEGNEQFF
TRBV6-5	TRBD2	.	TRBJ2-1	TGTGCCAGCAGTTATGGGGAGGGAGGGCAGTTCTTC	CASSYGEGGQFF
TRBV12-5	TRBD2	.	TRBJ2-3	TGTGCTAGTGGTGAGCTAGCGGGAGAATGGCGTACGCAGTATTTT	CASGELAGEWRTQYF
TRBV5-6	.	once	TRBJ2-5	TGTGCCAGCAGCTTGGACGCCAGGTGGAGCAGCGAGACCCAGTACTTC	CASSLDARWSSETQYF
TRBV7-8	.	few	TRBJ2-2	TGTGCCAGCAGCTTACGTTCAATCCCCGACACCGGGGAGCTGTTTTTT	CASSLRSIPDTGELFF
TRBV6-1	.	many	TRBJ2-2	TGTGCCAGCCTAGCGTTGAACACCGGGGAGCTGTTTTTT	CASLALNTGELFF
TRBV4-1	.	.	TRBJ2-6	TGCGCCAGCAGCCAAGATATTCTTCGGGGGACGATCCCCTCTGGGGCCAACGTCCTGACTTTC	CASSQDILRGTIPSGANVLTF
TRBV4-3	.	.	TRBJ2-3	TGCGCCAGCAGCCAAACCGGGGGCTTCACAGATACGCAGTATTTT	CASSQTGGFTDTQYF
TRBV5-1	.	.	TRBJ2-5	TGCGCCAGCAGCTTGAGGACGCAAGAGACCCAGTACTTC	CASSLRTQETQYF
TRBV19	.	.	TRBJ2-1	TGTGCCAGTAGTATTGGGACTCCTGCCTACAATGAGCAGTTCTTC	CASSIGTPAYNEQFF
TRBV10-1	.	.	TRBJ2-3	TGCGCCAGCAGTGAGGGTCGGAGGTCTAGCACAGATACGCAGTATTTT	CASSEGRRSSTDTQYF
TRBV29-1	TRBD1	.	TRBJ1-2	TGCAGCGTCTCCGGGACAGGGATACCCGGGGTCAACTATGGCTACACCTTC	CSVSGTGIPGVNYGYTF
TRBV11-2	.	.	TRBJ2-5	TGTGCCAGCAGCTTAGGGCTAGCGTTGGAAGAGACCCAGTACTTC	CASSLGLALEETQYF
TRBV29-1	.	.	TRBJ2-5	TGCAGCGTTTCCCCGGAACTGGAGACCCAGTACTTC	CSVSPELETQYF
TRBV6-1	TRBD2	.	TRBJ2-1	TGTGCCAGCCGACTAGCGGGAGGGCACAATGAGCAGTTCTTC	CASRLAGGHNEQFF
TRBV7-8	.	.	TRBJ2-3	TGTGCCAGCAGCTATCCAGGGGCTTCTAGCACAGATACGCAGTATTTT	CASSYPGASSTDTQYF
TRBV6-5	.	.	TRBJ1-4	TGTGCCAGCAGTTACGGTAGCACAACTAATGAAAAACTGTTTTTT	CASSYGSTTNEKLFF
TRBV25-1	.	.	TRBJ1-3	TGTGCCAGCAGTGACCCCGGGGACGTGGACTCTGGAAACACCATATATTTT	CASSDPGDVDSGNTIYF
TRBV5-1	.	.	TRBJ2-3	TGCGCCAGCAGCTTGGCCGATACTACCACAGATACGCAGTATTTT	CASSLADTTTDTQYF